The sequence of this T cell receptor (beta chain) was determined in a study of technical replicates of blood from a few donors. Measured with immunoSEQ multiplex PCR; TCRdb has only the in-frame clones, and not every one. The table lists about 97,000 clones, about 95% of them singletons. The CDR3 is 15 amino acids. The germline V and J ends were trimmed by 3 bases and 3 bases, with 15 bases remaining between them. Germline V lookup: CDR1 LGHNA, CDR2 YSLEER. The sample comprised T cells isolated from PBMCs. J is TRBJ2-7 and V is TRBV4-3, with D perhaps matching TRBD1 (6 bases). The clonotype was recovered from a human donor in good health. This chain's CDR3 is CASSQMTGYYYEQYF. In nucleotides, the CDR3 is TGCGCCAGCAGCCAGATGACAGGTTACTACTACGAGCAGTACTTC.